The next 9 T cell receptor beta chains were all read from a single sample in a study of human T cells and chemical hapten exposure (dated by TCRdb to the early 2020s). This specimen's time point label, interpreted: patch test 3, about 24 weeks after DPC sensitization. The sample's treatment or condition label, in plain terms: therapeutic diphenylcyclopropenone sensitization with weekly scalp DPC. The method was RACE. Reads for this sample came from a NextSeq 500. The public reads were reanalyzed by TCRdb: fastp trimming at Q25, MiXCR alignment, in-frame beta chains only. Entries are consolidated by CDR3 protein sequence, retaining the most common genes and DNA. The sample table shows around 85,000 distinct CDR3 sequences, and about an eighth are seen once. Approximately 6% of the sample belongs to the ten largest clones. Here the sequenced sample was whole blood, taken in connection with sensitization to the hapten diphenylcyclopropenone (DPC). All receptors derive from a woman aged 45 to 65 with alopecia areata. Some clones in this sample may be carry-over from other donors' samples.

The CDR3 DNA is TGCAGCGGCAGACTAGCGGGAGGATCCGAGCAGTACTTC. This codes for CSGRLAGGSEQYF. This chain connects TRBV29-1 to TRBJ2-7; 13 nucleotides agree with TRBD2. The CDR3 loop spans 13 amino acids. Germline CDR1 reads SQVTM; CDR2 reads ANQGSEA. J gave up 6 bases and V 7 bases, and 6 bases lay outside the gene matches.

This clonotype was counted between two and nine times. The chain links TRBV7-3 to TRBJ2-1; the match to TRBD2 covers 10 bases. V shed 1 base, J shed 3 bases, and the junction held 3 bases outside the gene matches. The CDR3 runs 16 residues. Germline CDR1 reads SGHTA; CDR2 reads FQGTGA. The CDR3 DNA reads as TGTGCCAGCAGCTTAAGCAGCGGGAGGGACTACAATGAGCAGTTCTTC. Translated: CASSLSSGRDYNEQFF. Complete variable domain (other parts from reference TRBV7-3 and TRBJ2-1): GAGVSQTPSNKVTEKGKYVELRCDPISGHTALYWYRQSLGQGPEFLIYFQGTGAADDSGLPNDRFFAVRPEGSVSTLKIQRTERGDSAVYLCASSLSSGRDYNEQFFGPGTRLTVL.

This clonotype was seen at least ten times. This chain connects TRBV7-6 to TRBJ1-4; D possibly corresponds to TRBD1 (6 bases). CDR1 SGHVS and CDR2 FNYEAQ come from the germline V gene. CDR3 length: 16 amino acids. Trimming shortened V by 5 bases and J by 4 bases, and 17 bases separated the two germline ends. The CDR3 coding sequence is TGTGCCAGCAGCCCTAGACGACAGGCCTATAATGAAAAACTGTTTTTT. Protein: CASSPRRQAYNEKLFF.

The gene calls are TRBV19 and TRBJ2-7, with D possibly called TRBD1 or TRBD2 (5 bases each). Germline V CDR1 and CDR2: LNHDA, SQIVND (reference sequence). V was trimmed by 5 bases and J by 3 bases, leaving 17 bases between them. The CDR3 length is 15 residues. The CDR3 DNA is TGTGCCAGTAGTTCCCAGGGCAGGGAGCGCTACGAGCAGTACTTC. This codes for CASSSQGRERYEQYF.

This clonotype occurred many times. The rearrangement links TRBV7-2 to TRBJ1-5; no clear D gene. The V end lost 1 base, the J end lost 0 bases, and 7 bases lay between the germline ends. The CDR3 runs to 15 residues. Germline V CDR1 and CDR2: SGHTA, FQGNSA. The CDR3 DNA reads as TGTGCCAGCAGCTTAGTAGTTGGTAGCAATCAGCCCCAGCATTTT. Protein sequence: CASSLVVGSNQPQHF.

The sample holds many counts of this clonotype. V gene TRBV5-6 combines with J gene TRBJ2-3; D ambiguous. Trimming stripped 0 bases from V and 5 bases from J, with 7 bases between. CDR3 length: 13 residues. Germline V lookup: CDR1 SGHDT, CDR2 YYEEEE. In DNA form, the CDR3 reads TGTGCCAGCAGCTTGGGGACGGGAGATACGCAGTATTTT. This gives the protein CASSLGTGDTQYF.

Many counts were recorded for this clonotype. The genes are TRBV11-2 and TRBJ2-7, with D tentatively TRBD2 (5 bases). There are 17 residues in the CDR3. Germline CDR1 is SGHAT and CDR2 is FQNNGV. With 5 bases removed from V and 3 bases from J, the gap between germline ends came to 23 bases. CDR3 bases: TGTGCCAGCAGCGGACTGAAGAGCCACCGTTTCAACTACGAGCAGTACTTC. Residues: CASSGLKSHRFNYEQYF.

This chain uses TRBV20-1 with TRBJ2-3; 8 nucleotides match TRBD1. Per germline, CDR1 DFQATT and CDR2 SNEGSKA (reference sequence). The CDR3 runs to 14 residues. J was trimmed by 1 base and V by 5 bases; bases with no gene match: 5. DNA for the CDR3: TGCAGTGCTGACAGGGGATTGGGCACAGATACGCAGTATTTT. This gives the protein CSADRGLGTDTQYF.

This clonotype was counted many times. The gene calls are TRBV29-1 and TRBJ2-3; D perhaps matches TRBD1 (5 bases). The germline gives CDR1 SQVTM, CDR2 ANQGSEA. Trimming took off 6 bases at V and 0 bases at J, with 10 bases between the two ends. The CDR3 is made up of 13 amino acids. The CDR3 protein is CSVGHTSTDTQYF. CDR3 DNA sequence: TGCAGCGTCGGACACACTAGCACAGATACGCAGTATTTT.